This T cell receptor (beta chain) was found in a study of early T cells in non-severe SARS-CoV-2 infection. Overall study context: RNA in bulk from unsorted whole blood was sequenced, and chains were unpaired. Broader study findings: Missing private and CD4 specificities, VDJdb matching favored anti-spike CD8 responses.

Germline-derived CDR1 and CDR2 are MNHNY and SVGAGI (reference sequence). The junction had 6 bases not matched to a gene; V was cut back by 6 bases and J by 4 bases. This CDR3 contains 15 residues. For this clonotype: Antigen: not known.

Researchers attached unique molecular identifiers to individual cDNA molecules. TCRdb passed the 5' RACE reads through MiXCR, listing each CDR3 protein once. The data contain 30,000 to 40,000 distinct CDR3 sequences, under 7% of them singletons. Sequencing was performed on whole blood. This sequence originates from an adult who was a healthcare worker with PCR-confirmed SARS-CoV-2 infection or an uninfected control (not recorded which). The chain joins TRBV6-6 to TRBJ2-2, with TRBD1 identical over 9 bases. The CDR3 bases are TGTGCCAGCAGCAAGGGACAGGGTGGCACCGGGGAGCTGTTTTTT. Translation gives CASSKGQGGTGELFF.